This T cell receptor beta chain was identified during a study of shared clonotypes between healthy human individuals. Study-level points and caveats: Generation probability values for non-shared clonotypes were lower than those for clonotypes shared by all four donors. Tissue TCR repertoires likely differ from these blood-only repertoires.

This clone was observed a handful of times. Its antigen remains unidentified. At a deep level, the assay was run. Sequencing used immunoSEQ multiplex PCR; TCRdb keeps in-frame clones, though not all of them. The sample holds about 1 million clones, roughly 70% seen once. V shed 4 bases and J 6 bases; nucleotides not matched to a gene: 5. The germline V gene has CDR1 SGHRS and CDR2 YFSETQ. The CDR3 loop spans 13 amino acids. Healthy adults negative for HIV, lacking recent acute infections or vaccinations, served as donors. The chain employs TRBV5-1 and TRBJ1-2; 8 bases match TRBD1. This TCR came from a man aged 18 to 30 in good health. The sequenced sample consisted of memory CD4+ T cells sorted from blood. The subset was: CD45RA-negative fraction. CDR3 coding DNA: TGCGCCAGCAGCCGGACAGGGTTCGATGGCTACACCTTC. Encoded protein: CASSRTGFDGYTF.